These T cell receptor beta chains were read from a single sample in a study of graft-versus-host responses after intestinal transplantation. The antigens for these receptors are not known. The assay was immunoSEQ multiplex PCR, and TCRdb's table has in-frame clones only and misses some. The data contain 80,000 to 95,000 clones, approximately 94% of them singletons. Source: unstimulated CD8+ T cells sorted from spleen or lymph node cells, taken before intestinal transplant. These receptors were obtained from a human donor who received an intestinal transplant. Both conserved end residues are part of each CDR3. Each record gives: clone size, V gene, D gene, J gene, CDR3 DNA, CDR3 protein. D genes are given only for firm matches. Size values are once, few and many counts, or a class for expanded clones, and some rows have none.

.,TRBV10-3,.,TRBJ2-5,TGTGCCATCAGTGAGTCAGGCTTAACAGGTTACCAAGAGACCCAGTACTTC,CAISESGLTGYQETQYF
.,TRBV5-1,.,TRBJ2-4,TGCGCCAGCAGCTTGGCCGGGGGTGGCATTCAGTACTTC,CASSLAGGGIQYF
.,TRBV30,.,TRBJ2-1,TGTGCCTGGATCCGGGACAACTCCTACAATGAGCAGTTCTTC,CAWIRDNSYNEQFF
few,TRBV19,.,TRBJ1-1,TGTGCCAGCCGGGGGACTGAAGCTTTCTTT,CASRGTEAFF
once,TRBV6-1,TRBD1,TRBJ2-7,TGTGCCAGCAAGCAGGGGGACTCCTACGAGCAGTACTTC,CASKQGDSYEQYF
once,TRBV6-1,TRBD1,TRBJ1-5,TGTGCCAGCAGTGAAGCACCAGGGGGCGGGCAGCCCCAGCATTTT,CASSEAPGGGQPQHF
.,TRBV5-4,TRBD1,TRBJ2-7,TGTGCCAGCAGCTTGGGCCAGGGGGCGTACGAGCAGTACTTC,CASSLGQGAYEQYF
.,TRBV7-9,.,TRBJ2-7,TGTGCCAGCAGCTTACCGGACACGGCTGGAGTATACGAGCAGTACTTC,CASSLPDTAGVYEQYF
.,TRBV5-6,.,TRBJ2-4,TGTGCCAGCTCACCAACCCCCGGGAACATTCAGTACTTC,CASSPTPGNIQYF
.,TRBV25-1,TRBD2,TRBJ2-1,TGTGCCAGCAGTGCCTCTAGCGGGGGGGCCTCGGAGGGCAATGAGCAGTTCTTC,CASSASSGGASEGNEQFF
.,TRBV4-1,.,TRBJ1-1,TGCGCCAGCAGCCAAGTACGGGCAGGGGTGGTGAACACTGAAGCTTTCTTT,CASSQVRAGVVNTEAFF
.,TRBV2,.,TRBJ2-1,TGTGCCAGCGGAGGGGCAGGTGACAATGAGCAGTTCTTC,CASGGAGDNEQFF
once,TRBV19,.,TRBJ1-1,TGTGCCACATGGACAGAGAGCACTGAAGCTTTCTTT,CATWTESTEAFF
once,TRBV27,.,TRBJ1-2,TGTGCCAGCAGTTTATCGTCAGGGGTGAACTATGGCTACACCTTC,CASSLSSGVNYGYTF
.,TRBV27,TRBD1,TRBJ1-2,TGTGCCAGCAGTTCCCCGGGACAGACTTACTATGGCTACACCTTC,CASSSPGQTYYGYTF
.,TRBV30,TRBD2,TRBJ2-7,TGTGCCTGGAGTGCTCGTACTAGCGGGGGCTACGAGCAGTACTTC,CAWSARTSGGYEQYF
.,TRBV29-1,.,TRBJ1-2,TGCAGCGTGGAGGGTAATCGTGGCTACACCTTC,CSVEGNRGYTF
.,TRBV2,.,TRBJ2-2,TGTGCCAGCAGCGACTCCCTTGGGGGCGTGTGGGCCGGGGAGCTGTTTTTT,CASSDSLGGVWAGELFF
.,TRBV7-8,TRBD1,TRBJ1-2,TGTGCCAGCAGCTTAGTAGGGACAGGGGGCCTCTATGGCTACACCTTC,CASSLVGTGGLYGYTF
.,TRBV14,.,TRBJ2-1,TGTGCCAGCAGCCCAATTGGCGGGGTTTGGGAGCAGTTCTTC,CASSPIGGVWEQFF
.,TRBV5-1,TRBD2,TRBJ2-2,TGCGCCAGCAGCGCGGGCGGGCTAGCGGGGGCCTCAAAAAAAAGAACCGGGGAGCTGTTTTTT,CASSAGGLAGASKKRTGELFF
.,TRBV11-3,TRBD2,TRBJ2-3,TGTGCCAGCAGCTTATCACCTCTAGCGGGTCTCACAGATACGCAGTATTTT,CASSLSPLAGLTDTQYF
.,TRBV19,.,TRBJ2-7,TGTGCCAGTAGTATATTGGAGGGGAACGAGCAGTACTTC,CASSILEGNEQYF
.,TRBV5-4,TRBD2,TRBJ2-3,TGTGCCAGCAGTCTCAGCGGGGATACCACAGATACGCAGTATTTT,CASSLSGDTTDTQYF
.,TRBV2,TRBD1,TRBJ1-2,TGTGCCAGCAGTGAAGGGATCAACAGGGGCGAGGGGACCCTTTATTCTGGCTACACCTTC,CASSEGINRGEGTLYSGYTF
.,TRBV27,.,TRBJ1-3,TGTGCCAGCAGTTTATCGGCGAGGGACACAATCTCGGGCACCATATATTTT,CASSLSARDTISGTIYF
.,TRBV30,.,TRBJ1-1,TGTGCCTGGATAGGAGGGAACACTGAAGCTTTCTTT,CAWIGGNTEAFF
.,TRBV30,.,TRBJ1-1,TGTGCCTGGAGTGTACGGGAGACTGAAGCTTTCTTT,CAWSVRETEAFF
.,TRBV6-6,TRBD1,TRBJ1-1,TGTGCCAGCAGGGCACAGGGGGCGGGGACTGAAGCTTTCTTT,CASRAQGAGTEAFF
.,TRBV11-2,TRBD1,TRBJ2-7,TGTGCCAGCAGCTTATCACAGGGGGCATACGAGCAGTACTTC,CASSLSQGAYEQYF
.,TRBV7-9,TRBD1,TRBJ2-7,TGTGCCAGCAGCACAGGGGGGTTAGGCGAGCAGTACTTC,CASSTGGLGEQYF
.,TRBV13,.,TRBJ2-5,TGTGCCAGCAGCTTGCGGGACGAAGAGACCCAGTACTTC,CASSLRDEETQYF
once,TRBV7-9,.,TRBJ2-6,TGTGCCAGCAGCCTAGGTCGCGGGGCGGGGGCCAACGTCCTGACTTTC,CASSLGRGAGANVLTF
.,TRBV30,.,TRBJ1-2,TGTGCCTGGAGTGATAATCTCATAGTTGGCTATGGCTACACCTTC,CAWSDNLIVGYGYTF
.,TRBV30,.,TRBJ2-2,TGTGCCTGGAGTGGGCAATCCAGGGGTCCGAACACCGGGGAGCTGTTTTTT,CAWSGQSRGPNTGELFF
.,TRBV7-2,.,TRBJ1-1,TGTGCCAGCAGCTCATCTCAGGGGTCCAACGCTGAAGCTTTCTTT,CASSSSQGSNAEAFF
.,TRBV9,TRBD1,TRBJ1-4,TGTGCCAGCAGCGGAACTACGGGACAGGATAATGAAAAACTGTTTTTT,CASSGTTGQDNEKLFF
.,TRBV5-6,.,TRBJ1-2,TGTGCCAGCAGTTCCGTAGGACAGAACTATGGCTACACCTTC,CASSSVGQNYGYTF
.,TRBV7-8,.,TRBJ1-1,TGTGCCAGCAGCCCGGGGGGGGGATTGGGCACTGAAGCTTTCTTT,CASSPGGGLGTEAFF
.,TRBV9,.,TRBJ2-6,TGTGCCAGCAGCCCCCGCGGGCCCGGGGCCAACGTCCTGACTTTC,CASSPRGPGANVLTF
.,TRBV10-3,TRBD1,TRBJ2-5,TGTGCCATCAGCCAGGGGGTTGGGGAGACCCAGTACTTC,CAISQGVGETQYF
.,TRBV7-8,.,TRBJ1-1,TGTGCCAGCAGCTTGTTAGTGAACACTGAAGCTTTCTTT,CASSLLVNTEAFF
.,TRBV7-2,.,TRBJ2-7,TGTGCCAGCAGCTTAGCCCGGGCCGAGGGATTCCCCTACGAGCAGTACTTC,CASSLARAEGFPYEQYF
.,TRBV2,.,TRBJ1-1,TGTGCCAGCAGTGCAGGGGCGAACACTGAAGCTTTCTTT,CASSAGANTEAFF
.,TRBV19,.,TRBJ2-7,TGTGCCAGTAGTGTCGGGGGATCTCACTCCTACGAGCAGTACTTC,CASSVGGSHSYEQYF
.,TRBV11-2,.,TRBJ2-7,TGTGCCAGCAGCCTCCTGGGACAATCCTACGAGCAGTACTTC,CASSLLGQSYEQYF
.,TRBV19,.,TRBJ2-5,TGTGCCAGTAGTACCACAGGTCAGGGGTCGGGGTTCCAAGAGACCCAGTACTTC,CASSTTGQGSGFQETQYF
.,TRBV15,.,TRBJ1-4,TGTGCCACCAGCAGAGATGGGCGGGGGACTAATGAAAAACTGTTTTTT,CATSRDGRGTNEKLFF
.,TRBV27,.,TRBJ1-1,TGTGCCAGCAGCCCGCTGACGGCGGGGAACACTGAAGCTTTCTTT,CASSPLTAGNTEAFF